The entry below gives a single T cell receptor beta chain sequence along with its context. Its antigen is unknown. This sample is drawn from a study of CXCR3-negative and CXCR3-positive naive CD8 T cells. Study details: Roughly 1.5 +/- 0.3 million TRB reads came from each library, giving some 130 million in total.

UMI-tagged TRB cDNA libraries were built via 5' RACE. TCRdb re-called the 5' RACE reads and gives one entry per CDR3 protein, without DNA. This sample's table reports about 130,000 distinct CDR3 sequences. Germline CDR1 and CDR2: LGHDT and YNNKEL (reference sequence). The CDR3 consists of 14 residues. Notes on the study in general: For memory CD8+ cells diversity was much lower, but both naive subsets had comparably high diversity. Naive cells with CXCR3 showed TRB CDR3s that were more hydrophobic than those in CXCR3-negative naive cells. For the naive subsets, surface CD5 was similar, and TCR strength was inferred from TRB CDR3 properties.

The clonotype was recovered from a human donor in good health. Some clones in this sample may be carry-over from other donors' samples. Sequencing was performed on naive CXCR3+ CD8+ T cells from blood. Subset meaning: CD45RO-CCR7+CD27+CD95- naive CD8+ T cells expressing CXCR3 (TNR3+). The gene calls are TRBV3-1 and TRBJ1-1. The CDR3 spells CASSPFSGGTEAFF.